This T cell receptor (beta chain) came from a study of cytomegalovirus exposure and HLA in healthy donors. Study observations and caveats: The study designated about 160 TCR beta chains cytomegalovirus-associated. HLA-A and HLA-B allele assignments for most subjects were reportedly predicted accurately using TCR beta sequences.

The PCR had 60 Vbeta and 13 Jbeta primers. This table comes from immunoSEQ multiplex PCR, and its TCRdb copy is limited to in-frame clones, with some not included. The sample contains about 70,000 clones, approximately 78% of which appear only once. In the case of this clone: Its antigen is undetermined.

V was cut by 1 base and J by 4 bases, with 14 bases left in between. Looked up from germline, CDR1 is GTSNPN and CDR2 is SVGIG (reference sequence). This CDR3 has 15 amino acids. The specimen was PBMCs. This TCR came from a girl aged 5-17 years in good health and CMV-seropositive. The chain links TRBV30 to TRBJ1-5; tentatively, D is TRBD1 (6 bases). CDR3 in amino acids: CAWSAQGIRNQPQHF. CDR3 in DNA: TGTGCCTGGAGTGCGCAGGGGATACGAAATCAGCCCCAGCATTTT.